What follows are 5 T cell receptor beta chains derived from one specimen sequenced in a study of T-cell memory formation after mild COVID-19 (dated by TCRdb to about 2021). The receptor library was made with 5' RACE. For sequencing, an Illumina NovaSeq 6000 was employed. Starting from the raw public reads, TCRdb applied fastp trimming at Q25, assembled clones with MiXCR and retained in-frame beta chains. Rows merge per CDR3 protein into single entries with the most common DNA and genes. This sample is represented by just over 150,000 distinct CDR3 sequences; roughly 30% of them were singletons. The top ten clones comprise more than 10% of the sample. The sample was PBMCs or a T cell subset sorted from them (not recorded which). The source of these receptors is an adult woman who had mild COVID-19 (a few samples of this study predate the infection). The sample titles of this study are shuffled in the database, so cell type and time point are left out; the donor was told from shared clones.

There are a few counts of this clonotype. V usage is TRBV5-1 and J usage is TRBJ1-1, with 9 bases lining up with TRBD1. This CDR3 region has 18 residues. J gave up 0 bases and V 0 bases, and 9 bases lay outside the gene matches. Germline CDR1 reads SGHRS; CDR2 reads YFSETQ. The CDR3, as DNA: TGCGCCAGCAGCTTGGCGAAGTATACAGGGGGCATGAACACTGAAGCTTTCTTT. This encodes CASSLAKYTGGMNTEAFF.

This chain links TRBV7-9 with TRBJ1-1; maybe TRBD1 (5 bases). Germline-derived CDR1 and CDR2 are SEHNR and FQNEAQ (reference sequence). Trimming removed 3 bases from V and 2 bases from J, with 16 bases in between. The length of the CDR3 is 16 residues. The CDR3 loop reads CASSFPRDEVNTEAFF. Here the CDR3 DNA reads TGTGCCAGCAGCTTTCCCAGGGACGAGGTCAACACTGAAGCTTTCTTT.

This clonotype was detected a few times. This chain links TRBV7-9 with TRBJ1-1; 9 nucleotides match TRBD1. The junction had 6 bases not matched to a gene; V was cut back by 5 bases and J by 2 bases. The CDR3 loop spans 15 amino acids. Germline loops: CDR1 SEHNR, CDR2 FQNEAQ (reference sequence). DNA of the CDR3: TGTGCCAGCAGCCGCCGCACAGGGGGCAACACTGAAGCTTTCTTT. Protein: CASSRRTGGNTEAFF.

This rearrangement joins TRBV6-2 or TRBV6-3 to TRBJ2-3, with D perhaps given as TRBD1 or TRBD2 (5 bases each). The length of the CDR3 is 13 residues. V lost 7 bases, J lost 2 bases, and 10 bases lay in between. Germline V gives CDR1 MNHEY, CDR2 SVGEGT. For the CDR3, the DNA is TGTGCCAGCACGGGGCTCTTCACAGATACGCAGTATTTT. This gives the protein CASTGLFTDTQYF.

In this sample, this clonotype turned up once. The chain recombines TRBV20-1 with TRBJ2-1, with TRBD2 matching over 7 bases. Germline V gene data show CDR1 as DFQATT and CDR2 as SNEGSKA (reference sequence). V was pared by 2 bases and J by 7 bases, with 5 bases of the junction left unmatched. This CDR3 has 13 residues. The DNA of the CDR3 is TGCAGTGCTAGACTCGCGGGAGTAAATGAGCAGTTCTTC. Its protein product is CSARLAGVNEQFF.